The clone carrying this T cell receptor beta chain was counted a few times. Its antigen is undetermined. This record comes from a study of T cells after yellow fever vaccination. Across the study: Fractions containing few cells were prepared with SMART-Seq v4 Ultra Low Input.

Production of TCR cDNA was by 5'RACE template switching, which also added a universal primer site and UMIs. MiXCR, applied by TCRdb to the 5' RACE reads, yields one record per CDR3 protein. The data show 300,000 to 400,000 distinct CDR3 sequences, with approximately 9% seen just once and roughly 18% held by the top ten. Study results and caveats: In post-booster samples, most primary-vaccination clones reappeared (just under 98% CD4, about 91% CD8). It was a weaker secondary response, yet one that peaked faster, at day 5 versus 15.

The sample here was PBMCs, taken on the day of the first yellow fever vaccination. The clonotype originates from a man aged 18 to 30 who received the YFV17D yellow fever vaccine.

The CDR3, as DNA: TGCGCCAGCAGCTTGGCCCCGGACAGGGACTACGAGCAGTACTTC. It specifies CASSLAPDRDYEQYF. The J gene is TRBJ2-7, the V gene TRBV5-1; 8 positions match TRBD1. The CDR3 consists of 15 residues. After removal of 0 bases from V and 3 bases from J, the junction contained 5 bases not matched to a gene. Germline CDR1 reads SGHRS; CDR2 reads YFSETQ.